Listed below are T cell receptor beta chains from one sample, sequenced in a study of shared clonotypes between healthy human individuals. Assay: immunoSEQ multiplex PCR; the TCRdb copy retains only in-frame clones and omits some. The sample carries about 2.4 million clones, approximately 94% recorded once. Sequenced input: naive CD4+ T cells sorted from blood. The receptors come from a man between 18 and 29 years old in good health. CDR3s include the opening cysteine and the closing phenylalanine or tryptophan. The D gene is left open where the match is weak. For some rows the clone size is stated as once, few or many, or as a class when expanded; others skip it.

TRBJ2-7 TRBV30 - - CAWSVTPYEQYF TGTGCCTGGAGTGTAACCCCCTACGAGCAGTACTTC
TRBJ1-6 TRBV6-5 - - CASSYSGPPGSPLHF TGTGCCAGCAGTTACTCGGGGCCCCCTGGTTCACCCCTCCACTTT
TRBJ1-2 TRBV2 - TRBD1 CATQGQENYGYTF TGTGCCACTCAAGGACAGGAAAACTATGGCTACACCTTC
TRBJ2-1 TRBV7-7 - TRBD2 CASSKLAGGYNEQFF TGTGCTAGCAGCAAACTAGCGGGAGGGTACAATGAGCAGTTCTTC
TRBJ2-7 TRBV18 - TRBD1 CASSPVGGSLPRSSYEQYF TGTGCCAGCTCACCAGTAGGGGGCTCGCTCCCGAGGAGCTCCTACGAGCAGTACTTC
TRBJ1-4 TRBV7-9 - - CASSHSEKLFF TGTGCCAGCAGCCACAGTGAAAAACTGTTTTTT
TRBJ2-6 TRBV5-1 - - CASSDWGVSGANVLTF TGCGCCAGCAGCGACTGGGGAGTCTCTGGGGCCAACGTCCTGACTTTC
TRBJ1-4 TRBV5-1 - - CASSRGATNEKLFF TGCGCCAGCAGCAGGGGGGCGACTAATGAAAAACTGTTTTTT
TRBJ2-3 TRBV5-1 - - CASSSTGLTDTQYF TGCGCCAGCAGCTCAACAGGACTCACAGATACGCAGTATTTT
TRBJ2-2 TRBV7-2 - - CASSPWTSGGELFF TGTGCCAGCAGCCCCTGGACTTCCGGCGGGGAGCTGTTTTTT
TRBJ2-7 TRBV6-1 - - CASSTYNEQYF TGTGCCAGCAGCACGTATAACGAGCAGTACTTC
TRBJ2-7 TRBV6-1 - TRBD1 CASSEQGADHEQYF TGTGCCAGCAGTGAACAGGGGGCGGATCACGAGCAGTACTTC
TRBJ1-4 TRBV2 few - CASRVDRSREKLFF TGTGCCAGCAGGGTGGACCGGAGCCGTGAAAAACTGTTTTTT
TRBJ2-1 TRBV14 - - CASSSRLAVSSYNEQFF TGTGCCAGCAGCTCTCGATTAGCGGTGAGCTCCTACAATGAGCAGTTCTTC
TRBJ2-5 TRBV5-1 - TRBD1 CASSRAGDSQETQYF TGCGCCAGCAGCCGTGCTGGGGACAGTCAAGAGACCCAGTACTTC
TRBJ2-1 TRBV10-1 - - CASSESTGRDEQFF TGCGCCAGCAGTGAGTCCACCGGGCGGGATGAGCAGTTCTTC
TRBJ2-1 TRBV19 - TRBD2 CASSILAGASYNEQFF TGTGCCAGTAGTATTTTGGCGGGAGCGTCCTACAATGAGCAGTTCTTC
TRBJ2-7 TRBV4-1 - TRBD1 CASSPGTASYEQYF TGCGCCAGCAGCCCTGGGACAGCTTCCTACGAGCAGTACTTC
TRBJ2-7 TRBV7-9 - TRBD1 CASSFPGQGPDEQYF TGTGCCAGCAGCTTTCCGGGACAGGGTCCCGACGAGCAGTACTTC
TRBJ2-3 TRBV7-2 once - CASSLVRSGTDTQYF TGTGCCAGCAGCTTAGTAAGGAGTGGCACAGATACGCAGTATTTT
TRBJ1-5 TRBV19 - TRBD1 CASSIRRGPQPQHF TGTGCCAGTAGTATTAGAAGGGGGCCTCAGCCCCAGCATTTT
TRBJ2-3 TRBV10-3 - TRBD1 CAISELGQGWYF TGTGCCATCAGTGAGTTGGGACAGGGGTGGTATTTT
TRBJ2-5 TRBV28 - - CASRLELELETQYF TGTGCCAGCAGACTAGAACTGGAGTTAGAGACCCAGTACTTC
TRBJ2-2 TRBV9 - - CASSVTQNTGELFF TGTGCCAGCAGCGTAACTCAGAACACCGGGGAGCTGTTTTTT
TRBJ2-5 TRBV10-3 - TRBD2 CAIRSSGGAKETQYF TGTGCCATCAGATCTAGCGGGGGGGCCAAAGAGACCCAGTACTTC
TRBJ2-1 TRBV19 - - CASSSGVSYNEQFF TGTGCCAGTAGTAGCGGGGTCTCCTACAATGAGCAGTTCTTC
TRBJ2-1 TRBV28 - - CASSLRSSYNEQFF TGTGCCAGCAGTTTGAGGAGCTCCTACAATGAGCAGTTCTTC
TRBJ1-5 TRBV30 - - CAWSPGGGNQPQHF TGTGCCTGGAGCCCGGGGGGAGGCAATCAGCCCCAGCATTTT
TRBJ2-1 TRBV2 - - CASGSWGDNEQFF TGTGCCAGCGGTTCCTGGGGGGACAATGAGCAGTTCTTC
TRBJ1-4 TRBV4-2 - - CASSQDETGTSGKLFF TGTGCCAGCAGCCAAGATGAAACAGGGACTTCGGGAAAACTGTTTTTT
TRBJ1-1 TRBV27 - TRBD1 CASSRSQGAGNTEAFF TGTGCCAGCAGTCGATCTCAGGGGGCAGGGAACACTGAAGCTTTCTTT
TRBJ2-7 TRBV7-8 - TRBD2 CASSAGTRGSSYEQYF TGTGCCAGCAGCGCCGGGACTAGGGGAAGCTCCTACGAGCAGTACTTC
TRBJ2-3 TRBV7-2 - - CASSSGSADTQYF TGTGCCAGCAGCTCGGGATCGGCAGATACGCAGTATTTT
TRBJ2-4 TRBV5-1 - - CASSPPGIGNIQYF TGCGCCAGCAGCCCCCCGGGGATCGGGAACATTCAGTACTTC
TRBJ2-7 TRBV28 few - CASSSRSYSSYEQYF TGTGCCAGCAGCTCCCGTTCCTATAGCTCCTACGAGCAGTACTTC
TRBJ2-1 TRBV5-1 - - CASSSREQPTTEQFF TGCGCCAGCAGCTCCAGGGAACAGCCCACCACTGAGCAGTTCTTC
TRBJ1-1 TRBV6-5 - - CASSPAPRNTEAFF TGTGCCAGCAGCCCGGCTCCTCGGAACACTGAAGCTTTCTTT
TRBJ1-1 TRBV10-3 once - CAISGGVEGNTEAFF TGTGCCATCAGTGGGGGGGTTGAGGGAAACACTGAAGCTTTCTTT
TRBJ2-7 TRBV7-3 - TRBD2 CASSPTSATTYEQYF TGTGCCAGCAGCCCTACTAGCGCTACCACCTACGAGCAGTACTTC
TRBJ1-1 TRBV29-1 - - CSVGGTEAFF TGCAGCGTTGGAGGGACTGAAGCTTTCTTT
TRBJ1-2 TRBV11-2 - - CASSLDLKYGYTF TGTGCCAGCAGCTTAGATTTGAAGTATGGCTACACCTTC
TRBJ2-7 TRBV6-1 - TRBD1 CASSTSSQGAYEQYF TGTGCCAGCAGTACATCGTCTCAGGGGGCCTACGAGCAGTACTTC
TRBJ1-1 TRBV25-1 once - CASSGRLGGEAFF TGTGCCAGCAGCGGAAGGTTGGGGGGGGAAGCTTTCTTT
TRBJ1-2 TRBV6-5 - TRBD1 CASSYRQGNYGYTF TGTGCCAGCAGCTATAGACAGGGAAACTATGGCTACACCTTC
TRBJ2-3 TRBV9 - - CASSEGPPAAVTNTQYF TGTGCCAGCAGCGAGGGGCCCCCTGCGGCGGTTACGAATACGCAGTATTTT
TRBJ1-1 TRBV6-6 - TRBD1 CASSSWTGMASFF TGTGCCAGCAGTTCGTGGACAGGCATGGCATCTTTCTTT
TRBJ2-7 TRBV2 - - CASNPWSYEQYF TGTGCCAGCAATCCATGGTCTTACGAGCAGTACTTC
TRBJ1-5 TRBV19 - - CASSIYSGAQPQHF TGTGCCAGTAGTATATATTCAGGGGCTCAGCCCCAGCATTTT
TRBJ2-2 TRBV7-2 - - CASSLQMNTGELFF TGTGCCAGCAGTCTCCAGATGAACACCGGGGAGCTGTTTTTT
TRBJ2-3 TRBV5-4 - - CASSLGVGLGTDTQYF TGTGCCAGCAGCTTGGGGGTCGGCCTAGGCACAGATACGCAGTATTTT
TRBJ1-1 TRBV10-3 - - CAISATAGLTDTEAFF TGTGCCATCAGTGCTACGGCAGGTCTTACTGACACTGAAGCTTTCTTT
TRBJ2-5 TRBV19 - - CASSRIGGQETQYF TGTGCCAGTAGTCGAATCGGGGGACAAGAGACCCAGTACTTC
TRBJ2-7 TRBV6-1 - TRBD2 CASSARLAGGGIAYEQYF TGTGCCAGCAGTGCAAGACTAGCGGGAGGGGGAATAGCCTACGAGCAGTACTTC
TRBJ2-5 TRBV5-1 - - CASSPAPGETQYF TGCGCCAGCAGCCCGGCCCCCGGGGAGACCCAGTACTTC
TRBJ1-4 TRBV5-4 - TRBD1 CASSLRTGDEKLFF TGTGCCAGCAGCTTGAGGACAGGGGATGAAAAACTGTTTTTT
TRBJ1-2 TRBV7-2 - - CASTANLRDGLWRYTF TGTGCCAGCACCGCCAACCTACGGGACGGCCTCTGGCGCTACACCTTC
TRBJ2-1 TRBV7-9 - TRBD2 CASSPSGRLRDEQFF TGTGCCAGCAGCCCGAGCGGGAGGCTCAGGGATGAGCAGTTCTTC